The T cell receptor (beta chain) described here comes from a study of CD8+CD57+ T cells in acquired aplastic anemia. Study-wide findings and caveats: Sharing between patients and controls was observed for twenty-nine CD8+ CDR3 sequences. No significant difference in CD8+ Simpson's diversity was found between patients and controls.

This clonotype was recorded many times. Its antigen is as yet unknown. Whoever was chosen for sequencing had shown CD8+CD57+ cell expansion by flow cytometry. The CDR3 has 14 residues. Germline V gene lookup returns CDR1 LNHDA and CDR2 SQIVND (reference sequence). V was pared by 3 bases and J by 6 bases, with 12 bases between. CDR3 and TCR beta VDJ profiling relied on genomic DNA as the template. One entry per CDR3 protein, called by TCRdb with MiXCR from the reads. Seen here are under 500,000 distinct CDR3 sequences, around 30% observed once, and the top ten hold nearly 0.85%. Sequencing was carried out using sorted CD4+, CD8+, or CD8+CD57+ T cells (not recorded which) from PBMCs. This TCR came from a human donor with aplastic anemia. The gene calls are TRBV19 and TRBJ2-4; TRBD1 might be the D (6 bases). This CDR3 reads CASSIQGHPNIQYF. For the CDR3, the DNA is TGTGCCAGTAGTATCCAGGGGCACCCAAACATTCAGTACTTC.